This T cell receptor beta chain stems from a study of cytomegalovirus exposure and HLA in healthy donors. The PCR used 60 Vbeta and 13 Jbeta primers. Data came from immunoSEQ multiplex PCR; TCRdb stores just in-frame clones and leaves some out. The repertoire holds about 190,000 clones, around 88% seen once, with about 1.8% in the top ten. Study-wide results and caveats: The study put 150 or so TCR beta chains on its list as cytomegalovirus-associated. CMV serostatus stood as the only immune exposure information on hand.

On this clone itself: Its antigen is unidentified.

The receptor was isolated from a man between 40 and 49 years old in good health and CMV-seropositive. The source material was PBMCs.

Here the CDR3 reads CSVAGTSGYNEQFF. The CDR3 DNA reads as TGCAGCGTTGCGGGGACTAGCGGATACAATGAGCAGTTCTTC. The J gene is TRBJ2-1, the V gene TRBV29-1; TRBD2 agrees at 11 bases. This CDR3 is 14 amino acids long. After removal of 4 bases from V and 4 bases from J, the junction contained 3 bases not matched to a gene. CDR1 and CDR2 from the germline V gene are SQVTM and ANQGSEA.